The 21 T cell receptor beta chains presented below share a single source sample, sequenced in a study of beta chain features in type 1 diabetes. Of the isolated RNA, all was reverse transcribed, and so the sequenced material was expressed TCRB transcripts. Measured with immunoSEQ multiplex PCR; TCRdb has only the in-frame clones, and not every one. The data contain roughly 300,000 clones, less than 15% of them singletons. The sample was central memory CD4+ T cells from blood. Source of these receptors: a man between 25 and 39 years old in good health.

Regarding this clone: A far larger clone is one nucleotide away, so this likely arose from a read error. This CDR3 is also generated by other DNA sequences in the sample. V usage is TRBV5-4 and J usage is TRBJ2-5, with D hard to call. Germline CDR1 is SGHNT and CDR2 is YYREEE (reference sequence). The CDR3 has 11 residues. V was cut by 3 bases and J by 1 base, with 1 base left in between. The CDR3 coding sequence is TGTGCCAGCAGCTCCCAAGAGACCCAGTACTTC. Protein product: CASSSQETQYF.

The chain recombines TRBV6-1 with TRBJ1-2; D might be TRBD1 (6 bases). The germline V gene has CDR1 MNHNS and CDR2 SASEGT. Trimming stripped 8 bases from V and 0 bases from J, with 13 bases between. CDR3 size: 14 residues. The CDR3 is CASSGGGPNYGYTF. CDR3 nucleotides: TGTGCCAGCTCAGGAGGGGGGCCTAACTATGGCTACACCTTC.

The V gene is TRBV7-7, the J gene TRBJ2-2, with a tentative D call TRBD1 (5 bases). CDR1 and CDR2 from the germline V gene are SSHAT and FNYEAQ (reference sequence). The CDR3 has 15 residues. Trimming took 2 bases from V and 6 from J, leaving 13 bases between them. Here the CDR3 DNA reads TGTGCCAGCAGCTTACGTCCCGACAGCTCCGGGGAGCTGTTTTTT. Its translation: CASSLRPDSSGELFF.

The rearrangement links TRBV9 to TRBJ2-3; a possible D gene is TRBD1 (5 bases). CDR1 is SGDLS, CDR2 YYNGEE, per germline. The CDR3 extends over 12 amino acids. V gave up 2 bases and J gave up 8 bases, with 9 bases separating them. CDR3 nucleotide sequence: TGTGCCAGCAGCGTGAGTCAGGGTACGCAGTATTTT. Its protein is CASSVSQGTQYF.

The chain employs TRBV6-6 and TRBJ1-1; the D is unclear. The V gene lost 5 bases and the J gene lost 3 bases, with 7 bases spanning the gap. This CDR3 is built from 12 residues. Germline V gene data show CDR1 as MNHNY and CDR2 as SVGAGI (reference sequence). CDR3 protein: CASSSGDTEAFF. The CDR3 coding sequence is TGTGCCAGCAGTAGCGGGGACACTGAAGCTTTCTTT.

The rearrangement links TRBV5-6 to TRBJ1-4; unclear D gene. The V gene's germline CDR1 is SGHDT and CDR2 YYEEEE. CDR3 length equals 15 residues. V shed 2 bases and J shed 7 bases, with 15 bases lying between them. The CDR3 DNA follows: TGTGCCAGCAGCTTTTTCGGTGTTGCGGCTGAAAAACTGTTTTTT. It translates to CASSFFGVAAEKLFF.

This chain connects TRBV28 to TRBJ2-3, with 11 positions matching TRBD2. The J segment lost 6 bases and the V segment lost 8 bases, leaving 7 bases of the junction unmatched. The CDR3 contains 14 residues. Germline CDR1 and CDR2: MDHEN and SYDVKM. For the CDR3, the DNA is TGTGCCAGCCGACCTAGCGGGAGGTCTGATACGCAGTATTTT. Translating gives CASRPSGRSDTQYF.

This clone was seen only a few times. At one end the junction does not follow the germline gene, possibly because of a read error. The chain combines TRBV11-2 with TRBJ2-5; tentative D call: TRBD2 (7 bases). The germline V gene encodes CDR1 SGHAT and CDR2 FQNNGV. This CDR3 has 12 amino acids. The CDR3 DNA sequence: TGTGCCAGCAGCAATCCATTGCGGGGGCTGCACTTC. Its translation is CASSNPLRGLHF.

This clone has only a few counts. This chain connects TRBV11-3 to TRBJ2-1; 7 bases line up with TRBD1. Germline CDR1 reads SGHNT; CDR2 reads YENEEA. V shed 5 bases, J shed 12 bases, and the junction held 4 bases outside the gene matches. This CDR3 comprises 11 residues. The CDR3 nucleotides are TGTGCCAGCAGCCCCCGGACAGGGCAGTTCTTC. This gives the protein CASSPRTGQFF.

This clone was seen a few times. The chain combines TRBV2 with TRBJ1-5; TRBD1 might be the D (5 bases). The CDR3 contains 14 residues. Germline V CDR1 and CDR2: SNHLY, FYNNEI. The V and J ends lost 7 bases and 7 bases respectively, with 17 bases between them. The DNA for the CDR3 is TGTGCCAGCACCGGGGACGGGGAAGGCCAGCCCCAGCATTTT. This codes for CASTGDGEGQPQHF.

This rearrangement joins TRBV4-1 to TRBJ2-7; D may match TRBD1 or TRBD2 (5 bases each). Germline CDR1 and CDR2: MGHRA and YSYEKL. There are 15 residues in the CDR3. CDR3 residues: CASSPGRASSYEQYV. CDR3 sequence (DNA): TGTGCCAGCAGCCCGGGACGGGCGAGCTCCTACGAGCAGTACGTC.

This clone has just a few counts. V gene TRBV7-2 combines with J gene TRBJ1-5; D unresolved. The CDR3 covers 13 residues. Trimming left V 5 bases short and J 5 bases short, with 10 bases between. Germline values: CDR1 SGHTA, CDR2 FQGNSA. CDR3 nucleotides: TGTGCCAGCAGCCGGACCGGAGATCAGCCCCAGCATTTT. It codes for CASSRTGDQPQHF.

The chain joins TRBV4-2 to TRBJ1-4; tentatively, D is TRBD1 (6 bases). The CDR3 contains 15 residues. V was pared by 4 bases and J by 4 bases, with 13 bases between. CDR1 is LGHNA, CDR2 YNFKEQ, per germline. The CDR3 DNA is TGTGCCAGCAGCCCCCAGGGGAAGTTTAATGAAAAACTGTTTTTT. Translating it yields CASSPQGKFNEKLFF.

This clone showed up many times. The rearrangement links TRBV30 to TRBJ1-2; TRBD1 agrees at 9 bases. Germline CDR1 is GTSNPN and CDR2 is SVGIG (reference sequence). This CDR3 is 14 amino acids long. V lost 3 bases to trimming and J lost 4 bases; unmatched junction nucleotides: 6. The CDR3 loop is CAWSGDRVGYGYTF. The CDR3 region has the DNA TGTGCCTGGAGCGGGGACAGGGTGGGCTATGGCTACACCTTC.

The V and J genes are TRBV7-2 and TRBJ2-7; maybe TRBD1 (7 bases). The V and J ends lost 7 bases and 6 bases respectively, with 16 bases between them. Germline V CDR1 and CDR2: SGHTA, FQGNSA. CDR3 length equals 13 residues. The CDR3 reads CASTDRQGGEQYF. CDR3 in DNA: TGTGCCAGCACCGATAGACAGGGAGGCGAGCAGTACTTC.

This chain links TRBV5-4 with TRBJ2-3; TRBD2 aligns across 11 bases. CDR3 length: 16 amino acids. Germline lookup yields CDR1 SGHNT and CDR2 YYREEE (reference sequence). V gave up 4 bases and J gave up 2 bases; unmatched junction bases: 6. The CDR3 DNA reads as TGTGCCAGCAGCGGATTAGCGGGGGGGAACACAGATACGCAGTATTTT. Its translation is CASSGLAGGNTDTQYF.

This rearrangement joins TRBV30 to TRBJ2-2; D may be TRBD1 (5 bases). Looked up from germline, CDR1 is GTSNPN and CDR2 is SVGIG (reference sequence). The CDR3 loop spans 15 amino acids. The germline V and J ends were trimmed by 4 bases and 3 bases, with 15 bases remaining between them. The CDR3 DNA follows: TGTGCCTGGATACGATTACAGGTTCACACCGGGGAGCTGTTTTTT. Protein sequence: CAWIRLQVHTGELFF.

This clone was picked up a small number of times. This sequence joins TRBV5-1 and TRBJ2-3, with a tentative D call TRBD2 (7 bases). The CDR3 is 14 amino acids. CDR1 and CDR2 (germline): SGHRS, YFSETQ. Trimming took off 4 bases at V and 5 bases at J, with 14 bases between the two ends. In DNA form, the CDR3 reads TGCGCCAGCAGCAAGGGGGGGGCCGGAGATACGCAGTATTTT. Translated: CASSKGGAGDTQYF.

This clone was counted only a few times. CDR3 DNA sequence: TGTGCCAGCAGCCAAGATGGTTCGTTTGGGACCGATGTCAAGCAGTTCTTC. The encoded protein is CASSQDGSFGTDVKQFF. The chain combines TRBV5-4 with TRBJ2-1, with D perhaps assigned TRBD1 or TRBD2 (5 bases each). The CDR3 is made up of 17 amino acids. Germline assignment: CDR1 SGHNT and CDR2 YYREEE (reference sequence). Trimming removed 4 bases at V and 11 bases at J, with 28 bases between.

This clone has just a few counts. CDR3 in amino acids: CASSSPRDRPGGETQYF. As DNA, the CDR3 is TGTGCCAGCAGCTCTCCCCGGGACAGGCCTGGGGGAGAGACCCAGTACTTC. The J gene is TRBJ2-5, the V gene TRBV11-3; 8 nucleotides align to TRBD1. Germline V gene lookup returns CDR1 SGHNT and CDR2 YENEEA. This CDR3 is built from 17 residues. Losses at the gene ends were 4 bases for V and 4 bases for J; bases not matched to a gene: 14.

The chain employs TRBV6-6 and TRBJ1-5; 7 nucleotides agree with TRBD1. Germline V lookup: CDR1 MNHNY, CDR2 SVGAGI (reference sequence). V dropped 6 bases and J dropped 5; count of bases not matched to a gene: 7. The CDR3 has 14 amino acids. The CDR3 region has the DNA TGTGCCAGCAGAGACGGGACAGTGGATCAGCCCCAGCATTTT. This sequence encodes CASRDGTVDQPQHF.